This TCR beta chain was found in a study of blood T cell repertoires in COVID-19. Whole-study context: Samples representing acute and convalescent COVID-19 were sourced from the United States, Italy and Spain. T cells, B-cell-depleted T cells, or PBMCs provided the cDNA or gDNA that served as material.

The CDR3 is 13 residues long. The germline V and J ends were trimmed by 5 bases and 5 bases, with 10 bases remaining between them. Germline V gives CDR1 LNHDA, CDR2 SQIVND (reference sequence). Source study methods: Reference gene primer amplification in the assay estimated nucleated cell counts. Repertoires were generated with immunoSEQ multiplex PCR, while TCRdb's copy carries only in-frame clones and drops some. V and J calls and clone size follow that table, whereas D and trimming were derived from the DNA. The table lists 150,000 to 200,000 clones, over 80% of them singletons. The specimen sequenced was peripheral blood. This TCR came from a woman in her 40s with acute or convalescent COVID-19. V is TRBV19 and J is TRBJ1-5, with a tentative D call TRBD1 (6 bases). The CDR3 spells CASSWSGDQPQHF. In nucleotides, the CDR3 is TGTGCCAGTAGTTGGTCAGGGGATCAGCCCCAGCATTTT.